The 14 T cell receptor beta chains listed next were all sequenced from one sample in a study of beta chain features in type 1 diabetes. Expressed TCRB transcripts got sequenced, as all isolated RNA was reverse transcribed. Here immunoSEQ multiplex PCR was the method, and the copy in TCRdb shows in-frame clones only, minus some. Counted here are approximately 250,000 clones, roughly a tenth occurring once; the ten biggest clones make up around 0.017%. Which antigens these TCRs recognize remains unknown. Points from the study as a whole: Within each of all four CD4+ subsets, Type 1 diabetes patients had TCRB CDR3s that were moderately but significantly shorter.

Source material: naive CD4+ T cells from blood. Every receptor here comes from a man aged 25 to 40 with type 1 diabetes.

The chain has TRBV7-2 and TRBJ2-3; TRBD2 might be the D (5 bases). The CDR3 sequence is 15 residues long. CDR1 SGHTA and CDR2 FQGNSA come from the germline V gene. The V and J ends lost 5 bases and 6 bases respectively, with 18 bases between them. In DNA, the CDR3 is TGTGCCAGCAGCACGCGAACCCCTGGGAGCGATACGCAGTATTTT. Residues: CASSTRTPGSDTQYF.

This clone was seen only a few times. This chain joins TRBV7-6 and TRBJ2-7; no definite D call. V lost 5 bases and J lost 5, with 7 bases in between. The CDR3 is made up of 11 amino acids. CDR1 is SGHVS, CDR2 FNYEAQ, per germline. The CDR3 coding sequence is TGTGCCAGCAGCCCCCATCACGAGCAGTACTTC. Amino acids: CASSPHHEQYF. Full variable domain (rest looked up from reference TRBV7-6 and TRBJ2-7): GAGVSQSPRYKVTKRGQDVALRCDPISGHVSLYWYRQALGQGPEFLTYFNYEAQQDKSGLPNDRFSAERPEGSISTLTIQRTEQRDSAMYRCASSPHHEQYFGPGTRLTVT.

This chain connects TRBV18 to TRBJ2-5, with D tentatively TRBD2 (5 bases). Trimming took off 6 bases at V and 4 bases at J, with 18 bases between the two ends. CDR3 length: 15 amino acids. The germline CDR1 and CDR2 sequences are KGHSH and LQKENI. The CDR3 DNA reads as TGTGCCAGCTCGCAGACTACCCCACCGAGAGAGACCCAGTACTTC. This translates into CASSQTTPPRETQYF.

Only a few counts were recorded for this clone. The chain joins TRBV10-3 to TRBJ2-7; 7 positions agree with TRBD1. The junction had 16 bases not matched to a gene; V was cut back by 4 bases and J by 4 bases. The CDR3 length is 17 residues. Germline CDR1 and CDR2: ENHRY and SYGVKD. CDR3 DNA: TGTGCCATCAGTGCATTTGCCCAGGGGGATGTACGGTACGAGCAGTACTTC. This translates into CAISAFAQGDVRYEQYF.

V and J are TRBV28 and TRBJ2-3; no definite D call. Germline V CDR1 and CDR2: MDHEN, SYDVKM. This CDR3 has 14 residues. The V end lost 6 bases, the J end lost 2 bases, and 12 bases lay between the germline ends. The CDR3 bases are TGTGCCAGCAGGGTGCCTAGTGTCACAGATACGCAGTATTTT. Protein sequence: CASRVPSVTDTQYF.

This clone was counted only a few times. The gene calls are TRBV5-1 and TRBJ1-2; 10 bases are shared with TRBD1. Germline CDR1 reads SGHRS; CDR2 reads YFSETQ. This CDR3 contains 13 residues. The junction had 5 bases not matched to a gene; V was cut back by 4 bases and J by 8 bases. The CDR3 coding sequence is TGCGCCAGCAGCCCGGGACAGGGGAGCGGCTACACCTTC. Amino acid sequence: CASSPGQGSGYTF.

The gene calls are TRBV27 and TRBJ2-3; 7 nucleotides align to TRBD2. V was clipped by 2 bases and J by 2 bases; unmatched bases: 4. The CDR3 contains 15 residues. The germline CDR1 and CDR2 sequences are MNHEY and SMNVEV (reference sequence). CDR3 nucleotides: TGTGCCAGCAGTTTAGGCGGGGGAATCACAGATACGCAGTATTTT. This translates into CASSLGGGITDTQYF.

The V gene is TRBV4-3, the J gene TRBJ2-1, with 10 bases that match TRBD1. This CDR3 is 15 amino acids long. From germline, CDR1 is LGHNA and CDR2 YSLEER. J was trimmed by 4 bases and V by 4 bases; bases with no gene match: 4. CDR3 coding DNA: TGCGCCAGCAGCCTCGGACAGGGGGAATACAATGAGCAGTTCTTC. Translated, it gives CASSLGQGEYNEQFF.

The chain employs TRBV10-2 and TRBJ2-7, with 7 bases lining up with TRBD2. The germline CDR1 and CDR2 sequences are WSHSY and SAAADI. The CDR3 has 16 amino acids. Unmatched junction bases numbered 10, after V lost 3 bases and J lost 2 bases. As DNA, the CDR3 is TGCGCCAGCAGTGATCCGCTGGGGGGGACCACCTACGAGCAGTACTTC. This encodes CASSDPLGGTTYEQYF.

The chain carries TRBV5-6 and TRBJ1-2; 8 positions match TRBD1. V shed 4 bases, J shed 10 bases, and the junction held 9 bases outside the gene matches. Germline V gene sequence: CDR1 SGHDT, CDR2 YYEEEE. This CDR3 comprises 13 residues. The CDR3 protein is CASSAGGRFDYTF. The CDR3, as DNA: TGTGCCAGCAGCGCAGGGGGCCGGTTCGACTACACCTTC. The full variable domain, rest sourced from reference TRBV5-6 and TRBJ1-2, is DAGVTQSPTHLIKTRGQQVTLRCSPKSGHDTVSWYQQALGQGPQFIFQYYEEEERQRGNFPDRFSGHQFPNYSSELNVNALLLGDSALYLCASSAGGRFDYTFGSGTRLTVV.

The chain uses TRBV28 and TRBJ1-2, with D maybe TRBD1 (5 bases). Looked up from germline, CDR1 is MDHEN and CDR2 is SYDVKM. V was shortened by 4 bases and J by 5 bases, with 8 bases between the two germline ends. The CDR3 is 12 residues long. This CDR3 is CASSSRQYGYTF. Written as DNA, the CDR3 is TGTGCCAGCAGTTCCCGACAGTATGGCTACACCTTC.

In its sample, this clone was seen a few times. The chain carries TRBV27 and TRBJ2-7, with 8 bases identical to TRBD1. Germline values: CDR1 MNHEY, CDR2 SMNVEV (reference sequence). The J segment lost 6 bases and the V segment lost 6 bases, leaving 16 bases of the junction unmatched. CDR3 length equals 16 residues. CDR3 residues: CASSPVPWTGLGEQYF. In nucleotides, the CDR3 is TGTGCCAGCAGCCCCGTACCCTGGACAGGGCTGGGCGAGCAGTACTTC.

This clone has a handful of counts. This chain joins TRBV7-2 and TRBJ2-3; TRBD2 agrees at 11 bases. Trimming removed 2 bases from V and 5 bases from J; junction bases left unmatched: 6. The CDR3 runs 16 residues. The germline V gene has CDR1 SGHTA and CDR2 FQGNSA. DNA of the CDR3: TGTGCCAGCAGCTTATCGCTAGCGGGGGGAGGAGATACGCAGTATTTT. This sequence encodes CASSLSLAGGGDTQYF.

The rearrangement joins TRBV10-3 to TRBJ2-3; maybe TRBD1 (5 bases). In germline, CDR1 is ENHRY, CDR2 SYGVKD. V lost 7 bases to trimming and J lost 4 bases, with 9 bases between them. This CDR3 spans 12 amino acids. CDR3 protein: CAITPGPDTQYF. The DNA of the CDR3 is TGTGCCATCACCCCAGGGCCAGATACGCAGTATTTT.